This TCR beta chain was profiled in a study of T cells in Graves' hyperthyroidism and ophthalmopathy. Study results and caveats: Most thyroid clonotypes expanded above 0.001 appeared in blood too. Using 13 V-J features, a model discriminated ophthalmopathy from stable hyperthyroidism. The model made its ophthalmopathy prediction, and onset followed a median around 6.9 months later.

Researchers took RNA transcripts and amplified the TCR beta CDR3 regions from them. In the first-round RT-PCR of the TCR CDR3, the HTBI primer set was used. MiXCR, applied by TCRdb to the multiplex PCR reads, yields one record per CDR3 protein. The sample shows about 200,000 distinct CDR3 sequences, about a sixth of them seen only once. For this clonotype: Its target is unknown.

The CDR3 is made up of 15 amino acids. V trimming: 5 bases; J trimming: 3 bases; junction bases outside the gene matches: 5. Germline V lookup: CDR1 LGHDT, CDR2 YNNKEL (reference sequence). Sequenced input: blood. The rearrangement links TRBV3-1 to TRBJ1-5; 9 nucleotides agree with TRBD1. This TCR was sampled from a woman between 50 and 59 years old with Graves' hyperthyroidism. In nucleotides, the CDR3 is TGTGCCAGCAGCACCGGGACAGGGTACAATCAGCCCCAGCATTTT. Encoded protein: CASSTGTGYNQPQHF. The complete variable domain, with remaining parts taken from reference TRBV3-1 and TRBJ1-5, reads DTAVSQTPKYLVTQMGNDKSIKCEQNLGHDTMYWYKQDSKKFLKIMFSYNNKELIINETVPNRFSPKSPDKAHLNLHINSLELGDSAVYFCASSTGTGYNQPQHFGDGTRLSIL.